This TCR beta chain derives from a study of blood T cell repertoires in COVID-19. Sequenced by immunoSEQ multiplex PCR; TCRdb stores in-frame clones only, minus some. The sample consists of some 360,000 clones, around nine tenths of them appearing once. V was pared by 5 bases and J by 1 base, with 10 bases of the junction left unmatched. Per the germline V gene, CDR1 is KGHDR and CDR2 is SFDVKD. This CDR3 has 17 amino acids. This TCR was recovered from a woman in her thirties who had been exposed to COVID-19. The rearrangement uses TRBV24-1 and TRBJ1-1, with TRBD1 matching 9 bases. The sample taken for sequencing was PBMCs or T cells enriched from blood (not recorded which). The CDR3 DNA reads TGTGCCACCAGTGCCCCAGCCCGGACAGGGGAGAACACTGAAGCTTTCTTT. Its translation is CATSAPARTGENTEAFF.